What follows are 27 T cell receptor beta chains derived from one specimen sequenced in a study of a mutant IDH1 vaccine in newly diagnosed glioma. Antigens of these TCRs are unknown. Sample time point: week 35, safety follow-up. Every single dose of the vaccine, 300 ug of mutant IDH1 20-mer peptide, came with topical imiquimod. Measured with immunoSEQ multiplex PCR; TCRdb has only the in-frame clones, and not every one. The sample lists 35,000 to 45,000 clones, 80% to 90% occurring once. Sequencing used PBMCs, obtained from a glioma patient whose treatment included an IDH1 peptide vaccine. The source is a man between 40 and 49 years old with glioma.

The chain combines TRBV2 with TRBJ2-2; no clear D gene. The V end was cut by 3 bases, the J end by 4 bases, with 9 bases between. There are 14 residues in the CDR3. Germline V lookup: CDR1 SNHLY, CDR2 FYNNEI. In nucleotides, the CDR3 is TGTGCCAGCAGTGACAGGAAGTCCACCGGGGAGCTGTTTTTT. This sequence encodes CASSDRKSTGELFF.

This chain connects TRBV5-4 to TRBJ2-1; 11 bases line up with TRBD2. CDR1 and CDR2 (germline): SGHNT, YYREEE (reference sequence). The junction had 17 bases not matched to a gene; V was cut back by 5 bases and J by 7 bases. CDR3 length: 18 amino acids. CDR3 nucleotides: TGTGCCAGCAGTCTGCCTCTAGCGGGAGGACATTCCGGGAATGAGCAGTTCTTC. Translating gives CASSLPLAGGHSGNEQFF.

This chain links TRBV5-8 with TRBJ1-4; D gene uncertain. Trimming took 0 bases from V and 2 from J, leaving 8 bases between them. The CDR3 loop spans 15 amino acids. Germline lookup yields CDR1 SGHTS and CDR2 YDEGEE. The CDR3, as DNA: TGTGCCAGCAGCTTGGGGCGGCAGACTAATGAAAAACTGTTTTTT. This codes for CASSLGRQTNEKLFF.

The DNA of the CDR3 is TGTGCCAGCAGGGGAGGACTATCTGGAAACACCATATATTTT. It specifies CASRGGLSGNTIYF. The gene calls are TRBV28 and TRBJ1-3; no clear D. Germline V gene data show CDR1 as MDHEN and CDR2 as SYDVKM. CDR3 length: 14 residues. V was clipped by 6 bases and J by 1 base, with 10 bases between them.

The chain uses TRBV11-3 and TRBJ2-6; perhaps D is TRBD1 or TRBD2 (5 bases each). V lost 5 bases to trimming and J lost 0 bases, with 14 bases between them. This CDR3 has 17 amino acids. Germline CDR1 reads SGHNT; CDR2 reads YENEEA. The chain's CDR3 is CASSRRDASSGANVLTF. The DNA for the CDR3 is TGTGCCAGCAGCCGCCGGGACGCTAGCTCTGGGGCCAACGTCCTGACTTTC.

The CDR3 DNA follows: TGTGCCAGCAGCTTGGACAGGGGGTTGGTTCAGCCCCAGCATTTT. Amino acid sequence: CASSLDRGLVQPQHF. This chain joins TRBV5-8 and TRBJ1-5; 8 positions agree with TRBD1. Germline trimming cut 0 bases from V and 6 bases from J; bases unmatched to any gene: 5. Germline values: CDR1 SGHTS, CDR2 YDEGEE. CDR3 size: 15 residues.

This chain uses TRBV6-6 with TRBJ2-5; no firm D call. Deletions cut 8 bases from V and 3 bases from J, with 10 bases between. Looked up from germline, CDR1 is MNHNY and CDR2 is SVGAGI (reference sequence). The CDR3 covers 12 residues. Here the CDR3 reads CASAQSKETQYF. The DNA for the CDR3 is TGTGCCAGCGCCCAGAGTAAAGAGACCCAGTACTTC.

V gene TRBV19 combines with J gene TRBJ1-3; weak D call: TRBD1 (5 bases). The germline CDR1 and CDR2 sequences are LNHDA and SQIVND (reference sequence). Trimming took 9 bases from V and 4 from J, leaving 13 bases between them. The CDR3 totals 13 residues. The CDR3: CASGSAGGNTIYF. The DNA for the CDR3 is TGTGCCAGCGGTTCGGCAGGGGGAAACACCATATATTTT.

The J gene is TRBJ1-1, the V gene TRBV28, with D perhaps matching TRBD1 (6 bases). V dropped 10 bases and J dropped 10 bases, with 22 bases sitting between them. The CDR3 runs to 13 residues. Germline-derived CDR1 and CDR2 are MDHEN and SYDVKM. DNA for the CDR3: TGTGCCACCGAACTCGAAAGGAGGGGGGTAGCTTTCTTT. This sequence encodes CATELERRGVAFF. Using reference TRBV28 and TRBJ1-1 for the parts outside the CDR3, the full variable domain is DVKVTQSSRYLVKRTGEKVFLECVQDMDHENMFWYRQDPGLGLRLIYFSYDVKMKEKGDIPEGYSVSREKKERFSLILESASTNQTSMYLCATELERRGVAFFGQGTRLTVV.

The CDR3 loop reads CASSTGQGTGELFF. CDR3 coding DNA: TGCGCCAGCAGCACCGGACAGGGCACCGGGGAGCTGTTTTTT. The chain recombines TRBV5-1 with TRBJ2-2; TRBD1 matches 8 bases. CDR1 is SGHRS and CDR2 is YFSETQ in the germline V gene. V trimming: 4 bases; J trimming: 4 bases; junction bases outside the gene matches: 3. The CDR3 has 14 amino acids.

J is TRBJ2-2 and V is TRBV2; 8 nucleotides agree with TRBD2. Trimming cost V 9 bases and J 7 bases; bases outside gene matches: 13. Germline V gene data show CDR1 as SNHLY and CDR2 as FYNNEI. CDR3 length equals 15 residues. The CDR3 region is CASHIAGRRGGELFF. The DNA of the CDR3 is TGTGCCAGTCATATAGCGGGGAGGCGAGGCGGGGAGCTGTTTTTT.

The rearrangement links TRBV4-3 to TRBJ1-2; D is ambiguous. Germline assignment: CDR1 LGHNA and CDR2 YSLEER. The germline V and J ends were trimmed by 1 base and 11 bases, with 14 bases remaining between them. This CDR3 has 13 amino acids. The CDR3 region has the DNA TGCGCCAGCAGCCAAGTATATGGGCTTGGTTACACCTTC. Its translation: CASSQVYGLGYTF.

This chain joins TRBV28 and TRBJ1-5; 8 positions match TRBD1. V was pared by 4 bases and J by 7 bases, with 9 bases of the junction left unmatched. The CDR3 length is 15 residues. Germline CDR1 MDHEN, CDR2 SYDVKM. CDR3 coding DNA: TGTGCCAGCAGTTCGAGGGACAGGCAGCACCAGCCCCAGCATTTT. Its translation: CASSSRDRQHQPQHF. Supplemented by reference TRBV28 and TRBJ1-5, the full variable domain reads DVKVTQSSRYLVKRTGEKVFLECVQDMDHENMFWYRQDPGLGLRLIYFSYDVKMKEKGDIPEGYSVSREKKERFSLILESASTNQTSMYLCASSSRDRQHQPQHFGDGTRLSIL.

The chain uses TRBV5-1 and TRBJ1-2; D is unresolved. The CDR3 has 14 amino acids. Germline loops: CDR1 SGHRS, CDR2 YFSETQ. V was pared by 0 bases and J by 2 bases, with 8 bases between. The CDR3 reads CASSLVTENYGYTF. CDR3 nucleotide sequence: TGCGCCAGCAGCTTGGTCACAGAAAACTATGGCTACACCTTC.

For the CDR3, the DNA is TGTGCCAGCACTCAATCGAGGGCCCCCGGGCACGAGCAGTACTTC. Translation gives CASTQSRAPGHEQYF. The chain combines TRBV28 with TRBJ2-7; D perhaps matches TRBD2 (5 bases). This CDR3 has 15 residues. Germline V lookup: CDR1 MDHEN, CDR2 SYDVKM. Trimming removed 7 bases from V and 5 bases from J, with 21 bases in between.

The sample holds one count of this clone. This rearrangement joins TRBV18 to TRBJ1-1, with 7 positions matching TRBD1. This CDR3 comprises 16 residues. CDR1 and CDR2 (germline): KGHSH, LQKENI. V was clipped by 3 bases and J by 4 bases; unmatched bases: 11. The CDR3 DNA reads TGTGCCAGCTCACCCTACCTACAGGGGAGAGGCACTGAAGCTTTCTTT. Translated, it gives CASSPYLQGRGTEAFF.

This chain links TRBV28 with TRBJ2-1; 9 bases line up with TRBD2. The germline gives CDR1 MDHEN, CDR2 SYDVKM. The CDR3 runs 17 residues. V trimming: 5 bases; J trimming: 9 bases; junction bases outside the gene matches: 17. The CDR3 nucleotides read TGTGCCAGCAGTCCCTTCTTCTATGCGGGAGGGCCGGGTGAGCAGTTCTTC. Encoded protein: CASSPFFYAGGPGEQFF.

The chain uses TRBV27 and TRBJ1-2, with 7 bases that match TRBD1. After removal of 9 bases from V and 7 bases from J, the junction contained 14 bases not matched to a gene. CDR3 size: 14 residues. The V gene's germline CDR1 is MNHEY and CDR2 SMNVEV (reference sequence). The CDR3 here is CASTGQVPNGGYTF. CDR3 nucleotides: TGTGCCAGTACCGGACAGGTCCCCAACGGTGGCTACACCTTC.

This chain connects TRBV5-1 to TRBJ2-7, with a possible D match to TRBD1 (6 bases). The CDR3 loop spans 14 amino acids. Germline CDR1 SGHRS, CDR2 YFSETQ. Trimming stripped 4 bases from V and 2 bases from J, with 13 bases between. The CDR3 DNA is TGCGCCAGCAGCGAGGCAGGGGACCCCTACGAGCAGTACGTC. As protein: CASSEAGDPYEQYV.

In its sample, this clone ranks as medium-sized. The chain is built from TRBV21-1 and TRBJ2-7; the D call of TRBD2 is as the table states it, not checked on the DNA. TRBV21-1 is annotated as a pseudogene. The CDR3 has 18 amino acids. CDR3 residues: CASARPPLSSGNPYEQYF. The CDR3 region has the DNA TGTGCCAGCGCTCGGCCCCCTTTGAGTAGCGGGAATCCCTACGAGCAGTACTTC.

This clone was recorded once. The chain carries TRBV6-6 and TRBJ2-5; no clear D. This CDR3 contains 14 residues. Trimming removed 1 base at V and 5 bases at J, with 11 bases between. Germline lookup yields CDR1 MNHNY and CDR2 SVGAGI (reference sequence). CDR3 in amino acids: CASSYFLGAETQYF. DNA for the CDR3: TGTGCCAGCAGTTACTTTCTGGGTGCGGAGACCCAGTACTTC.

The chain recombines TRBV14 with TRBJ1-1, with D maybe TRBD1 (5 bases). Per the germline V gene, CDR1 is SGHDN and CDR2 is FVKESK. The CDR3 is 16 residues long. Trimming stripped 2 bases from V and 7 bases from J, with 20 bases between. The DNA for the CDR3 is TGTGCCAGCAGCCAACCAATCCTCCGGGACGGTGGTGAAGCTTTCTTT. It codes for CASSQPILRDGGEAFF.

The V and J genes are TRBV5-1 and TRBJ2-1, with D unclear. The CDR3 covers 11 residues. Trimming took off 2 bases at V and 8 bases at J, with 5 bases between the two ends. CDR1 SGHRS and CDR2 YFSETQ come from the germline V gene. The CDR3 sequence: CASSLRYEQFF. The CDR3 DNA sequence: TGCGCCAGCAGCTTACGGTATGAGCAGTTCTTC.

V is TRBV7-8 and J is TRBJ2-1; 7 bases fit TRBD2. The V gene's germline CDR1 is SGHVS and CDR2 FQNEAQ. With 5 bases clipped from V and 8 bases from J, the junction kept 21 bases outside the gene matches. This CDR3 is 18 amino acids long. The CDR3 bases are TGTGCCAGCAGCAACAATGGGAGGTTGGGCGGGAGATCCTATGAGCAGTTCTTC. Its protein is CASSNNGRLGGRSYEQFF.

The V and J genes are TRBV11-2 and TRBJ1-2; D gene ambiguous. V gave up 0 bases and J gave up 8 bases, with 10 bases separating them. Germline V gene sequence: CDR1 SGHAT, CDR2 FQNNGV. The CDR3 is 13 amino acids. The CDR3 spells CASSLDRLGGYTF. The CDR3 DNA sequence: TGTGCCAGCAGCTTAGACCGATTGGGGGGCTACACCTTC.

This sequence joins TRBV11-2 and TRBJ1-3; 10 bases are a match to TRBD1. V was clipped by 4 bases and J by 7 bases; unmatched bases: 10. Germline assignment: CDR1 SGHAT and CDR2 FQNNGV. The CDR3 sequence is 16 residues long. CDR3 protein: CASSSTGGRGRNTIYF. CDR3 DNA sequence: TGTGCCAGCAGCTCGACAGGGGGCAGGGGTCGGAACACCATATATTTT. Supplemented by reference TRBV11-2 and TRBJ1-3, the full variable domain reads EAGVAQSPRYKIIEKRQSVAFWCNPISGHATLYWYQQILGQGPKLLIQFQNNGVVDDSQLPKDRFSAERLKGVDSTLKIQPAKLEDSAVYLCASSSTGGRGRNTIYFGEGSWLTVV.

The chain joins TRBV6-6 to TRBJ2-2, with TRBD2 identical over 8 bases. Per the germline V gene, CDR1 is MNHNY and CDR2 is SVGAGI (reference sequence). V lost 1 base, J lost 3 bases, and 1 base stayed unmatched. The CDR3 runs 15 residues. The CDR3 loop is CASSYYGGDTGELFF. In DNA, the CDR3 is TGTGCCAGCAGTTACTACGGGGGGGACACCGGGGAGCTGTTTTTT.